This T cell receptor beta chain was retrieved from a study of T cells in Graves' hyperthyroidism and ophthalmopathy. Study-wide background: The blood sample was taken at first diagnosis, before treatment began.

General study points: Most expanded thyroid clonotypes above 0.001 also appeared in blood.

This clonotype was counted many times. Its cognate antigen is unknown. Germline V CDR1 and CDR2: MDHEN, SYDVKM. V shed 4 bases, J shed 5 bases, and the junction held 6 bases outside the gene matches. The CDR3 is made up of 15 amino acids. Amplification yielded TCR beta CDR3 regions, with RNA transcripts as the source. The TCR CDR3 was amplified in a first-round RT-PCR using the HTBI primer set. TCRdb redid the calling of the multiplex PCR reads with MiXCR, one entry per CDR3 protein. Of around 290,000 distinct CDR3 sequences in the sample, roughly an eighth were seen once. It was uncontrolled infection, other autoimmune disease, pregnancy or lactation that excluded patients.

The TCR originated in a woman aged 40 to 55 with Graves' hyperthyroidism. The chain carries TRBV28 and TRBJ1-5; 9 nucleotides agree with TRBD1. What was sequenced was blood. CDR3 in DNA: TGTGCCAGCAGTTCCGTTTGGACAGGGGATCAGCCCCAGCATTTT. Protein: CASSSVWTGDQPQHF.